This is a list of T cell receptor beta chains from one sample in a study of T cell responses to AZD1222 COVID-19 vaccine. Sequenced by immunoSEQ multiplex PCR; TCRdb stores in-frame clones only, minus some. This table has about 97,000 clones, 80% to 90% appearing once. Sample: peripheral blood, taken on day 0 of AZD1222 vaccination. These TCRs come from an adult in good health. Each CDR3 is given with its conserved first and last residue. D genes are given only for firm matches. Clone size, where shown, is once, few, many, or a class for clones that have expanded.

cdr3_aa cdr3_nt v_call d_call j_call clone_size
CASSPGQGDNQPQHF TGTGCCAGCAGCCCGGGACAGGGTGACAATCAGCCCCAGCATTTT TRBV2 TRBD1 TRBJ1-5 -
CASSPPGQGFTGELFF TGTGCCAGCTCACCCCCGGGACAGGGGTTCACCGGGGAGCTGTTTTTT TRBV18 TRBD1 TRBJ2-2 once
CASSYQNEVYGYTF TGTGCCAGCAGTTACCAGAATGAGGTCTATGGCTACACCTTC TRBV6-2/TRBV6-3 - TRBJ1-2 -
CATSRVAAGTYEQYF TGTGCCACCAGCAGAGTAGCTGCAGGAACCTACGAGCAGTACTTC TRBV15 - TRBJ2-7 -
CASSLGGGPYEQYF TGTGCCAGCAGCTTAGGGGGCGGACCCTACGAGCAGTACTTC TRBV7-9 - TRBJ2-7 -
CASSDRTSGDPNEQFF TGTGCCAGCAGTGACCGGACTAGCGGGGACCCCAATGAGCAGTTCTTC TRBV6-4 TRBD2 TRBJ2-1 -
CAWSVIGTDYGYTF TGTGCCTGGAGTGTCATAGGGACGGACTATGGCTACACCTTC TRBV30 - TRBJ1-2 -
CASSHLGGGGTEAFF TGTGCCAGCAGCCACCTAGGGGGAGGGGGGACTGAAGCTTTCTTT TRBV3-1/TRBV3-2 - TRBJ1-1 -
CASSLGGPANEQFF TGCGCCAGCAGCTTGGGGGGCCCAGCGAATGAGCAGTTCTTC TRBV5-1 - TRBJ2-1 -
CASSEPGQGAANSPLHF TGCGCCAGCAGCGAACCGGGACAGGGGGCGGCGAATTCACCCCTCCACTTT TRBV10-1 TRBD1 TRBJ1-6 -
CASSQDRWGGTEAFF TGCGCCAGCAGCCAAGATCGATGGGGGGGCACTGAAGCTTTCTTT TRBV4-3 - TRBJ1-1 -
CASSPGLADNEQFF TGTGCCAGTAGTCCAGGACTAGCTGACAATGAGCAGTTCTTC TRBV19 TRBD2 TRBJ2-1 -
CAPGETPLSGNTIYF TGTGCTCCCGGCGAGACACCGCTCTCTGGAAACACCATATATTTT TRBV7-9 - TRBJ1-3 -
CASTLGGAYNEQFF TGTGCCAGCACTCTAGGGGGGGCCTACAATGAGCAGTTCTTC TRBV6-5 - TRBJ2-1 -
CASKGYRGEKLFF TGTGCCAGCAAGGGTTACCGGGGAGAAAAACTGTTTTTT TRBV27 - TRBJ1-4 -
CASSFKTSHEQYF TGTGCCAGCAGCTTTAAAACATCCCACGAGCAGTACTTC TRBV7-9 - TRBJ2-7 -
CASTTQGRQPQHF TGTGCCAGCACCACACAGGGGCGTCAGCCCCAGCATTTT TRBV12-3/TRBV12-4 TRBD1 TRBJ1-5 once
CASSYSAGTPSYEQYF TGTGCCAGCAGTTACTCAGCGGGGACACCCTCCTACGAGCAGTACTTC TRBV6-5 - TRBJ2-7 -
CASSQVERTSRFF TGTGCCAGCAGCCAAGTGGAAAGGACTAGTCGGTTCTTC TRBV3-1/TRBV3-2 TRBD2 TRBJ2-1 -
CATTRTSGSNIQYF TGTGCCACCACGCGGACTAGCGGGAGTAACATTCAGTACTTC TRBV28 TRBD2 TRBJ2-4 -
CASSITGDRSPGKPQHF TGTGCCAGTAGTATAACGGGGGACAGGAGCCCAGGGAAGCCCCAGCATTTT TRBV19 TRBD1 TRBJ1-5 -
CASSAREIETGSGANVLTF TGTGCCAGCAGCGCCCGCGAGATAGAAACGGGCTCTGGGGCCAACGTCCTGACTTTC TRBV21-1 - TRBJ2-6 -
CASSPPGRSTGELFF TGTGCCAGCAGCCCACCAGGGCGTAGCACCGGGGAGCTGTTTTTT TRBV21-1 - TRBJ2-2 -